This T cell receptor beta chain was recorded in a study of blood T cells in healthy people across ages. V gave up 6 bases and J gave up 1 base; unmatched junction bases: 10. Germline V gene lookup returns CDR1 LNHDA and CDR2 SQIVND (reference sequence). This CDR3 contains 16 residues. Through a sample-barcoded 5' primer and a J-beta primer mix, a second PCR was run for about 7 to 12 cycles. TCRdb reanalysed the 5' RACE reads using MiXCR and keeps one entry per CDR3 protein. The table records around 1,000,000 distinct CDR3 sequences, 25% of them present only once. Every sample had a minimum of 6 million PBMCs isolated. Each sample provided at least 5 micrograms of extracted total RNA. Findings and limits, study-wide: TCR beta diversity, measured per million T cells, fell in a roughly linear way with age.

Worth noting for this clonotype: Antigen: not known.

These data were also filed under a second study, of T cells of mothers and their children.

The sequence came from a girl aged 2 to 9 in good health. The sample was blood. The gene calls are TRBV19 and TRBJ2-5, with 8 bases matching TRBD2. CDR3 loop: CASSQQNSGAQETQYF. The CDR3, as DNA: TGTGCCAGTAGCCAACAGAATAGCGGGGCCCAAGAGACCCAGTACTTC.